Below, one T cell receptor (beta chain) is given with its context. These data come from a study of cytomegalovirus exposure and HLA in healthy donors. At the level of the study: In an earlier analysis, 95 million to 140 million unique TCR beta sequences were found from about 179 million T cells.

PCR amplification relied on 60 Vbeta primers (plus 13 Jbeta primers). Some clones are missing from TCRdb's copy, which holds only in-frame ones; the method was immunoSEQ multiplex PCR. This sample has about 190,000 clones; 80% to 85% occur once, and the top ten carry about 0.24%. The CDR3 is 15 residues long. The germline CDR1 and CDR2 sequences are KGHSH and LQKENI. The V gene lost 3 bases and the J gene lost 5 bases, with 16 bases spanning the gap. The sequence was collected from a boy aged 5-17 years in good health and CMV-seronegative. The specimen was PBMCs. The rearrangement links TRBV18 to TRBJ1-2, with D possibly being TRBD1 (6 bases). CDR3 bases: TGTGCCAGCTCACCGGACAGAATTTCCACTTATGGCTACACCTTC. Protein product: CASSPDRISTYGYTF.